A single sample is the source of the 26 T cell receptor beta chains below, sequenced in a study of tumor-infiltrating lymphocytes in localized non-small cell lung cancer. Profiling relied on immunoSEQ multiplex PCR, and the TCRdb table lists in-frame clones only, not all of them. The sample has about 12,000 clones, 80% seen once. Sequencing was carried out using lung tumor tissue. These receptors were obtained from a human donor with non-small cell lung cancer.

This chain joins TRBV7-2 and TRBJ2-5; no reliable D call. This CDR3 is built from 14 residues. Germline values: CDR1 SGHTA, CDR2 FQGNSA. The V end lost 3 bases, the J end lost 2 bases, and 10 bases lay between the germline ends. CDR3 DNA: TGTGCCAGCAGCTTGGGAAGGCATCAAGAGACCCAGTACTTC. Protein sequence: CASSLGRHQETQYF. Full variable domain (missing parts from reference TRBV7-2 and TRBJ2-5): GAGVSQSPSNKVTEKGKDVELRCDPISGHTALYWYRQSLGQGLEFLIYFQGNSAPDKSGLPSDRFSAERTGGSVSTLTIQRTQQEDSAVYLCASSLGRHQETQYFGPGTRLLVL.

The chain joins TRBV2 to TRBJ2-2, with D perhaps matching TRBD2 (6 bases). The CDR3 runs 14 residues. Per the germline V gene, CDR1 is SNHLY and CDR2 is FYNNEI. V dropped 6 bases and J dropped 11 bases, with 19 bases sitting between them. This CDR3 reads CASRVPRLGGELFF. Here the CDR3 DNA reads TGTGCCAGCAGGGTTCCCCGACTGGGGGGAGAGCTGTTTTTT.

The chain couples TRBV9 to TRBJ1-6, with a possible D match to TRBD1 (5 bases). The germline V and J ends were trimmed by 2 bases and 2 bases, with 17 bases remaining between them. Germline-derived CDR1 and CDR2 are SGDLS and YYNGEE. The CDR3 runs 18 residues. The CDR3 DNA is TGTGCCAGCAGCGTCGTCGTCCGGGGGGAAACCTATAATTCACCCCTCCACTTT. Translating it yields CASSVVVRGETYNSPLHF.

CDR3 region: CASSYSYGSSGNTIYF. The DNA for the CDR3 is TGTGCCAGCAGTTACTCGTATGGTAGCTCTGGAAACACCATATATTTT. V gene TRBV6-5 combines with J gene TRBJ1-3; D unclear. CDR1 and CDR2 from the germline V gene are MNHEY and SVGAGI. CDR3 size: 16 residues. Trimming cost V 0 bases and J 0 bases, with 9 bases left between them.

The CDR3 here is CASSIQQGYNSPLHF. DNA for the CDR3: TGTGCCAGTAGTATTCAACAGGGGTATAATTCACCCCTCCACTTT. The genes are TRBV19 and TRBJ1-6; 7 bases are a match to TRBD1. CDR1 is LNHDA, CDR2 SQIVND, per germline (reference sequence). V lost 3 bases, J lost 4 bases, and 3 bases stayed unmatched. The CDR3 is made up of 15 amino acids. Looking up the rest from reference TRBV19 and TRBJ1-6 gives the full variable domain: DGGITQSPKYLFRKEGQNVTLSCEQNLNHDAMYWYRQDPGQGLRLIYYSQIVNDFQKGDIAEGYSVSREKKESFPLTVTSAQKNPTAFYLCASSIQQGYNSPLHFGNGTRLTVT.

This clone showed up just once. CDR3 residues: CSGDPQGETQYF. The DNA for the CDR3 is TGCAGCGGCGACCCACAGGGAGAGACCCAGTACTTC. The rearrangement uses TRBV29-1 and TRBJ2-5; maybe TRBD1 (6 bases). CDR3 size: 12 residues. Germline V gene sequence: CDR1 SQVTM, CDR2 ANQGSEA. The ends were cut back, 7 bases at V and 4 bases at J, with 13 bases in the middle.

The chain employs TRBV4-3 and TRBJ1-1, with 7 bases lining up with TRBD1. Germline CDR1 LGHNA, CDR2 YSLEER. The CDR3 length is 14 residues. The V gene end was trimmed by 3 bases and the J gene end by 3 bases; junction bases not matched to a gene: 4. The CDR3 protein is CASSQVDRDTEAFF. CDR3 nucleotides: TGCGCCAGCAGCCAGGTCGACAGGGACACTGAAGCTTTCTTT.

This chain links TRBV7-2 with TRBJ1-1, with unresolved D. The germline V gene encodes CDR1 SGHTA and CDR2 FQGNSA. Trimming pared 4 bases from V and 1 base from J, leaving 7 bases between. The CDR3 extends over 13 amino acids. CDR3 amino acids: CASSSNGNTEAFF. As DNA, the CDR3 is TGTGCCAGCAGCTCCAACGGGAACACTGAAGCTTTCTTT.

The chain links TRBV19 to TRBJ1-2; D unresolved. Trimming cost V 8 bases and J 8 bases, with 18 bases left between them. The CDR3 is made up of 13 amino acids. The germline CDR1 and CDR2 sequences are LNHDA and SQIVND (reference sequence). CDR3 DNA: TGTGCCAGTCTTGGCGGGGTGCCGTTCGGCTACACCTTC. Encoded protein: CASLGGVPFGYTF.

V gene TRBV30 combines with J gene TRBJ1-1; D possibly corresponds to TRBD1 (6 bases). V was shortened by 4 bases and J by 4 bases, with 13 bases between the two germline ends. Germline V gene lookup returns CDR1 GTSNPN and CDR2 SVGIG (reference sequence). The CDR3 has 13 amino acids. The CDR3: CAWKQGWTTEAFF. CDR3 nucleotides: TGTGCCTGGAAACAGGGCTGGACCACTGAAGCTTTCTTT. Full variable domain (remainder filled in from reference TRBV30 and TRBJ1-1): SQTIHQWPATLVQPVGSPLSLECTVEGTSNPNLYWYRQAAGRGLQLLFYSVGIGQISSEVPQNLSASRPQDRQFILSSKKLLLSDSGFYLCAWKQGWTTEAFFGQGTRLTVV.

By proportion, this clone is medium-sized. The chain employs TRBV10-3 and TRBJ1-1, with D tentatively TRBD1 (6 bases). V was cut by 1 base and J by 1 base, with 10 bases left in between. This CDR3 has 15 amino acids. Germline V CDR1 and CDR2: ENHRY, SYGVKD. The CDR3 DNA reads TGTGCCATCAGTGAGTTTGGGGGGCCGAACACTGAAGCTTTCTTT. It is translated as CAISEFGGPNTEAFF.

This clone was recorded a few times. The rearrangement uses TRBV6-5 and TRBJ1-5; D is undetermined. V was cut by 0 bases and J by 5 bases, with 5 bases left in between. Per the germline V gene, CDR1 is MNHEY and CDR2 is SVGAGI. This CDR3 has 13 residues. Written as DNA, the CDR3 is TGTGCCAGCAGTTACTCTAGGGATCAGCCCCAGCATTTT. Translated: CASSYSRDQPQHF.

This rearrangement joins TRBV5-6 to TRBJ2-1; D may be TRBD2 (6 bases). The CDR3 is 17 residues long. Germline V gene lookup returns CDR1 SGHDT and CDR2 YYEEEE. Trimming left V 3 bases short and J 6 bases short, with 22 bases between. The CDR3 loop is CASSYGTSGRGTNEQFF. CDR3 DNA sequence: TGTGCCAGCAGCTACGGGACTTCGGGGCGGGGTACCAATGAGCAGTTCTTC.

This chain joins TRBV4-2 and TRBJ2-3; D is perhaps TRBD2 (6 bases). There are 16 residues in the CDR3. Germline lookup yields CDR1 LGHNA and CDR2 YNFKEQ. With 4 bases removed from V and 4 bases from J, the gap between germline ends came to 18 bases. The CDR3 region has the DNA TGTGCCAGCAGCCCGCTTATGGGGGGAATACCAGATACGCAGTATTTT. This sequence encodes CASSPLMGGIPDTQYF.

This chain connects TRBV19 to TRBJ2-2, with TRBD1 as a possible D gene (5 bases). The V gene's germline CDR1 is LNHDA and CDR2 SQIVND (reference sequence). The length of the CDR3 is 16 residues. Trimming pared 3 bases from V and 1 base from J, leaving 12 bases between. The CDR3 loop is CASSIWGQGNTGELFF. For the CDR3, the DNA is TGTGCCAGTAGTATTTGGGGTCAGGGGAACACCGGGGAGCTGTTTTTT.

CDR3 nucleotides: TGCGCCAGCAGCCGTCGTTACGCAGATCATGGCTACACCTTC. It codes for CASSRRYADHGYTF. The gene calls are TRBV4-1 and TRBJ1-2; D is uncertain. Germline assignment: CDR1 MGHRA and CDR2 YSYEKL. V shed 4 bases and J shed 6 bases, with 15 bases lying between them. The CDR3 runs 14 residues.

The V call is TRBV30, the J call TRBJ1-2, with TRBD1 identical over 7 bases. From germline, CDR1 is GTSNPN and CDR2 SVGIG (reference sequence). Losses at the gene ends were 1 base for V and 6 bases for J; bases not matched to a gene: 2. The CDR3 sequence is 12 residues long. The CDR3 nucleotides are TGTGCCTGGAGTGACAGGGGTGATGGCTACACCTTC. It is translated as CAWSDRGDGYTF.

This clone was counted only a few times. This chain links TRBV7-6 with TRBJ1-1; TRBD1 might be the D (5 bases). V was cut by 2 bases and J by 1 base, with 8 bases left in between. This CDR3 spans 14 amino acids. The germline CDR1 and CDR2 sequences are SGHVS and FNYEAQ. The CDR3 protein is CASSLQGGNTEAFF. The CDR3 DNA sequence: TGTGCCAGCAGCTTACAGGGAGGGAACACTGAAGCTTTCTTT.

This chain uses TRBV19 with TRBJ2-3, with D maybe TRBD2 (6 bases). The germline V and J ends were trimmed by 4 bases and 4 bases, with 12 bases remaining between them. This CDR3 has 14 amino acids. Germline V lookup: CDR1 LNHDA, CDR2 SQIVND (reference sequence). The CDR3: CASSTRGGADTQYF. CDR3 DNA: TGTGCCAGTAGTACGCGGGGAGGAGCAGATACGCAGTATTTT.

This clone was seen more than once but under ten times. V is TRBV7-8 and J is TRBJ1-1, with 7 bases matching TRBD1. The CDR3 totals 15 residues. From germline, CDR1 is SGHVS and CDR2 FQNEAQ. Germline trimming cut 1 base from V and 7 bases from J; bases unmatched to any gene: 9. The CDR3 sequence is CASSLVYRGLDEAFF. The CDR3 DNA reads TGTGCCAGCAGCTTAGTCTACAGGGGCTTGGATGAAGCTTTCTTT.

CDR3 sequence: CASSIGAYEQYF. In DNA, the CDR3 is TGTGCCAGCAGTATCGGGGCCTACGAGCAGTACTTC. V and J are TRBV7-9 and TRBJ2-7; a possible D gene is TRBD2 (5 bases). Germline lookup yields CDR1 SEHNR and CDR2 FQNEAQ (reference sequence). The V and J ends lost 6 bases and 2 bases respectively, with 8 bases between them. This CDR3 has 12 residues.

The CDR3 here is CASSPPVKTDTQYF. DNA for the CDR3: TGTGCCAGCTCACCACCCGTGAAGACAGATACGCAGTATTTT. The rearrangement links TRBV18 to TRBJ2-3; D is ambiguous. The V and J ends lost 0 bases and 3 bases respectively, with 7 bases between them. CDR3 size: 14 residues. Germline CDR1 reads KGHSH; CDR2 reads LQKENI.

About this clone: At the DNA level, this CDR3 is encoded by other sequences in the same sample as well. This sequence joins TRBV6-1 and TRBJ2-3, with 13 bases aligning to TRBD2. The V segment lost 2 bases and the J segment 4 bases; nucleotides outside the gene matches: 0. The CDR3 is 15 residues long. CDR1 MNHNS and CDR2 SASEGT come from the germline V gene. The CDR3 region is CASSETSGGADTQYF. Here the CDR3 DNA reads TGTGCCAGCAGTGAAACTAGCGGGGGGGCAGATACGCAGTATTTT.

The CDR3 coding sequence is TGTGCCAGCAGCCGTAGGATTGGAGCTAACTATGGCTACACCTTC. Translation: CASSRRIGANYGYTF. V is TRBV5-4 and J is TRBJ1-2; D ambiguous. V dropped 4 bases and J dropped 0 bases, with 13 bases sitting between them. Germline V lookup: CDR1 SGHNT, CDR2 YYREEE (reference sequence). The CDR3 covers 15 residues. The whole variable domain, remainder taken from reference TRBV5-4 and TRBJ1-2, is ETGVTQSPTHLIKTRGQQVTLRCSSQSGHNTVSWYQQALGQGPQFIFQYYREEENGRGNFPPRFSGLQFPNYSSELNVNALELDDSALYLCASSRRIGANYGYTFGSGTRLTVV.

The V gene is TRBV4-2, the J gene TRBJ2-7; D is uncertain. The ends were cut back, 2 bases at V and 5 bases at J, with 10 bases in the middle. This CDR3 has 13 amino acids. CDR1 LGHNA and CDR2 YNFKEQ come from the germline V gene. CDR3 in DNA: TGTGCCAGCAGCCAATCCTTAGTGGACGAGCAGTACTTC. Translated, it gives CASSQSLVDEQYF.

In this sample, this clone turned up a few times. V is TRBV6-5 and J is TRBJ1-2, with D unclear. The CDR3 contains 13 residues. Per the germline V gene, CDR1 is MNHEY and CDR2 is SVGAGI. Trimming pared 2 bases from V and 8 bases from J, leaving 12 bases between. CDR3: CASSYLSQAGYTF. CDR3 sequence (DNA): TGTGCCAGCAGTTACCTATCGCAGGCGGGCTACACCTTC.